This TCR beta chain was sequenced for a study of T cells in Graves' hyperthyroidism and ophthalmopathy. There were TCR beta CDR3 regions amplified from RNA transcripts. TCR CDR3 regions were first amplified by RT-PCR with HTBI primers. TCRdb re-called the multiplex PCR reads with MiXCR, one entry per CDR3 protein. The sample includes about 350,000 distinct CDR3 sequences, over 11% of them seen just once. This clonotype occurred many times. Germline CDR1 ENHRY, CDR2 SYGVKD. The CDR3 runs to 13 residues. The V end lost 3 bases, the J end lost 5 bases, and 11 bases lay between the germline ends. The TCR was taken from a woman in her 30s with Graves' hyperthyroidism. Sequencing input: blood. The chain employs TRBV10-3 and TRBJ2-7; D is possibly TRBD1 (6 bases). In DNA, the CDR3 is TGTGCCATCAGTGACAGGGGATTCGACGAGCAGTACTTC. This codes for CAISDRGFDEQYF.